This TCR beta chain was sequenced for a study of shared clonotypes between healthy human individuals. Study-level background: Used for every donor were three CD4 naive, three CD4 memory, two CD8 naive and one CD8 memory plate.

Replicate PCRs run on sorted subsets employed 200 to 250 ng DNA, approximately 30,000 T cell genomes. Assay used: immunoSEQ multiplex PCR; TCRdb lists only in-frame clones, some missing. The table includes about 510,000 clones, about 96% detected once. Sequencing used naive CD4+ T cells sorted from blood. As to subset: CD45RA+ positively selected. The clonotype comes from a woman in her twenties or thirties in good health.

This CDR3 is CARQISGANVLTF. The CDR3 DNA reads TGTGCCAGACAGATATCTGGGGCCAACGTCCTGACTTTC. This chain links TRBV2 with TRBJ2-6, with D unresolved. With 9 bases removed from V and 1 base from J, the gap between germline ends came to 7 bases. The germline V gene has CDR1 SNHLY and CDR2 FYNNEI. CDR3 length: 13 residues.